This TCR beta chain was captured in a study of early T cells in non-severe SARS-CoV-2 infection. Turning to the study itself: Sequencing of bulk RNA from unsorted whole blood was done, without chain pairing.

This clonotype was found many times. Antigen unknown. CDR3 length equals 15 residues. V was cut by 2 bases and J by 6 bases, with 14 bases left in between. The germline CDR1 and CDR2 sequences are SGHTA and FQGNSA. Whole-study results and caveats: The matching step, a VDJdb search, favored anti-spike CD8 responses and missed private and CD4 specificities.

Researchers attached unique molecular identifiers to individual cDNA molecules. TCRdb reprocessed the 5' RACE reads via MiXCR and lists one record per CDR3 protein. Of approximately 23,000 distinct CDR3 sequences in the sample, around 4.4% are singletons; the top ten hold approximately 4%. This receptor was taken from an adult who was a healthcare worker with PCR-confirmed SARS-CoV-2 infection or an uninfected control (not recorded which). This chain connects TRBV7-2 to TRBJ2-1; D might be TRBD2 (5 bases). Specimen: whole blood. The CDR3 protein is CASSLLTGFSNEQFF. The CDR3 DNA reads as TGTGCCAGCAGCTTATTGACGGGGTTTTCCAATGAGCAGTTCTTC.